This T cell receptor beta chain derives from a study of blood T cell repertoires in COVID-19. Study-wide background: The United States, Italy and Spain provided the acute and convalescent COVID-19 samples. From T cells, B-cell-depleted T cells, or PBMCs came the material, which was cDNA or gDNA.

Per the original methods: Reference gene primer amplification in the assay estimated nucleated cell counts. Measured with immunoSEQ multiplex PCR; TCRdb has only the in-frame clones, and not every one. V and J calls and clone size come straight from that table; D and trimming were deduced from the DNA. The sample records around 31,000 clones, 75% to 90% being singletons. CDR1 is LNHDA and CDR2 is SQIVND in the germline V gene (reference sequence). V lost 0 bases, J lost 7 bases, and 12 bases lay in between. This CDR3 region has 14 residues. This clone is a singleton in its sample. This clonotype originated in a man older than 75 with acute or convalescent COVID-19. The specimen sequenced was peripheral blood. This chain connects TRBV19 to TRBJ1-1; TRBD1 is a possible D gene (6 bases). CDR3 residues: CASSIDRGASEAFF. Here the CDR3 DNA reads TGTGCCAGTAGTATAGACAGGGGAGCAAGTGAAGCTTTCTTT.